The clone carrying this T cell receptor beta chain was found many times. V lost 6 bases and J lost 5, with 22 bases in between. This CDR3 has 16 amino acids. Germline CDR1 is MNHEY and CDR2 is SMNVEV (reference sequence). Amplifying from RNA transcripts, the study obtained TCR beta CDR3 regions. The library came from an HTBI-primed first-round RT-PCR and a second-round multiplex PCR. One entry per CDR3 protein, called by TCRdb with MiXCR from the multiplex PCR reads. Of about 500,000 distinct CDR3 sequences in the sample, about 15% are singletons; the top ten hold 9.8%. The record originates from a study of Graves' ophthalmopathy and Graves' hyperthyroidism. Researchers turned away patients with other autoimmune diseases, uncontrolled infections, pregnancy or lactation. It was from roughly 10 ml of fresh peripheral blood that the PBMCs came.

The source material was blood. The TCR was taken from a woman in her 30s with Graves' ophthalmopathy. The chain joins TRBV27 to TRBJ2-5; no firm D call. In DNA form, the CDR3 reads TGTGCCAGCAGCTCATCTCTGGACCCGGATGGGGAGACCCAGTACTTC. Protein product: CASSSSLDPDGETQYF.